Detailed here is one TCR beta chain. Amplification of TCR beta used genomic DNA extracted from peripheral blood. The CDR3 runs 16 residues. The record originates from a study of T cell repertoires in aging, cancer and after chemotherapy. Overall study context: Donors were grouped into six age bands spanning 30 or younger through 70 or older.

Multiplex touch-down PCR with TRB-A/B primers amplified rearranged V-D-J TRB sequences. TCRdb analysed the multiplex PCR reads with MiXCR anew, one entry per CDR3 protein. The table has about 5,000 distinct CDR3 sequences, roughly 27% seen once. The material sequenced was blood. This rearrangement joins TRBV21-1 to TRBJ1-3. TRBV21-1 is reported as a pseudogene. This clonotype was obtained from a human donor with a solid tumor. In DNA, the CDR3 is TGTGCCAGCAGCAACCCGACTGAGTTCTCTGGAAACACCATATATTTT. It yields the protein CASSNPTEFSGNTIYF.